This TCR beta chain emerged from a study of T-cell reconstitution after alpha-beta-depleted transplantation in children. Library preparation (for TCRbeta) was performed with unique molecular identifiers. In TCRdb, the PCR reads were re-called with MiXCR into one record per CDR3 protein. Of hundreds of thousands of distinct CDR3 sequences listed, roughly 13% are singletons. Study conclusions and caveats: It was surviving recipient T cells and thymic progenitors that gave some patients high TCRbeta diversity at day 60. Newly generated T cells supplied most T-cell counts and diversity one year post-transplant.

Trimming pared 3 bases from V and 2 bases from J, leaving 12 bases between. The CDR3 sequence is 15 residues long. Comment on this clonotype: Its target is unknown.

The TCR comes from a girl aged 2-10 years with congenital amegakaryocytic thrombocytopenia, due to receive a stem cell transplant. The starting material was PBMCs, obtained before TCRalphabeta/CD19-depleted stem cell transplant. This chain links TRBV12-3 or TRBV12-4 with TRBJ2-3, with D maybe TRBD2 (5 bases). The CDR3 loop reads CASSLTNGYTDTQYF. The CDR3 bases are TGTGCCAGCAGTTTGACTAACGGCTACACAGATACGCAGTATTTT.